This is a list of T cell receptor beta chains from one sample in a study of blood T cell repertoires in COVID-19. Some clones are missing from TCRdb's copy, which holds only in-frame ones; the method was immunoSEQ multiplex PCR. Of about 90,000 clones listed, about 80% are singletons. Sequencing was carried out using peripheral blood. The receptor source for this set is a woman between 65 and 79 years old with acute or convalescent COVID-19. The CDR3 runs from the conserved cysteine through the conserved F or W. D genes are given only for firm matches. Rows give clone size only sometimes, using once, few, many, or a class for an expanded clone.

j_gene: TRBJ1-2
v_gene: TRBV9
d_gene: .
abundance: .
CDR3aa: CASSVEPTGGYGYTF
CDR3nt: TGTGCCAGCAGCGTAGAGCCGACCGGGGGCTATGGCTACACCTTC

j_gene: TRBJ2-7
v_gene: TRBV25-1
d_gene: TRBD2
abundance: .
CDR3aa: CASSSHGGTRSEQYF
CDR3nt: TGTGCCAGCAGTAGCCACGGGGGGACGCGGAGCGAGCAGTACTTC

j_gene: TRBJ1-4
v_gene: TRBV18
d_gene: TRBD1
abundance: .
CDR3aa: CASSPGQGNEKLFF
CDR3nt: TGTGCCAGCTCACCGGGACAGGGGAATGAAAAACTGTTTTTT

j_gene: TRBJ1-2
v_gene: TRBV5-1
d_gene: .
abundance: .
CDR3aa: CASSLVGEDYGYTF
CDR3nt: TGCGCCAGCAGCCTTGTGGGGGAGGACTATGGCTACACCTTC

j_gene: TRBJ2-7
v_gene: TRBV10-1
d_gene: TRBD1
abundance: .
CDR3aa: CASRLGQGPSYEQYF
CDR3nt: TGCGCCAGCAGACTGGGACAGGGCCCATCCTACGAGCAGTACTTC

j_gene: TRBJ2-3
v_gene: TRBV11-3
d_gene: .
abundance: .
CDR3aa: CASSSGAGVVDTQYF
CDR3nt: TGTGCCAGCAGCTCTGGGGCAGGGGTTGTGGATACGCAGTATTTT

j_gene: TRBJ2-1
v_gene: TRBV7-2
d_gene: TRBD2
abundance: .
CDR3aa: CASSLSPAGNEQFF
CDR3nt: TGTGCCAGCAGCTTATCCCCAGCGGGGAATGAGCAGTTCTTC

j_gene: TRBJ2-5
v_gene: TRBV7-8
d_gene: TRBD2
abundance: .
CDR3aa: CASTPTQREEVETQYF
CDR3nt: TGTGCCAGCACCCCGACGCAGCGGGAGGAGGTGGAGACCCAGTACTTC

j_gene: TRBJ2-6
v_gene: TRBV6-2/TRBV6-3
d_gene: TRBD1
abundance: once
CDR3aa: CASSRTGTGFSAGANVLTF
CDR3nt: TGTGCCAGCAGTAGAACCGGGACAGGGTTCTCGGCTGGGGCCAACGTCCTGACTTTC

j_gene: TRBJ1-6
v_gene: TRBV2
d_gene: .
abundance: few
CDR3aa: CASSEGQSNSPLHF
CDR3nt: TGTGCCAGCAGTGAAGGACAATCGAATTCACCCCTCCACTTT

j_gene: TRBJ2-3
v_gene: TRBV6-6
d_gene: TRBD2
abundance: .
CDR3aa: CASSRRAGASTDTQYF
CDR3nt: TGTGCCAGCAGTCGAAGAGCGGGGGCTAGCACAGATACGCAGTATTTT

j_gene: TRBJ2-5
v_gene: TRBV5-1
d_gene: .
abundance: .
CDR3aa: CASSPGLTETQYF
CDR3nt: TGCGCCAGCAGCCCGGGACTTACGGAGACCCAGTACTTC

j_gene: TRBJ2-7
v_gene: TRBV6-5
d_gene: TRBD1
abundance: .
CDR3aa: CASSSPRTGSSYEQYF
CDR3nt: TGTGCCAGCAGTTCCCCGAGGACAGGGAGCTCCTACGAGCAGTACTTC

j_gene: TRBJ1-2
v_gene: TRBV23-1
d_gene: TRBD1
abundance: few
CDR3aa: CASSQFDRGRNGYTF
CDR3nt: TGCGCCAGCAGTCAATTCGACAGGGGGCGGAATGGCTACACCTTC

j_gene: TRBJ2-7
v_gene: TRBV3-1/TRBV3-2
d_gene: .
abundance: few
CDR3aa: CASSQGPGWGEQYF
CDR3nt: TGTGCCAGCAGCCAAGGACCAGGGTGGGGCGAGCAGTACTTC

j_gene: TRBJ2-3
v_gene: TRBV7-2
d_gene: .
abundance: .
CDR3aa: CASSFSGADTQYF
CDR3nt: TGTGCCAGCAGCTTTTCCGGGGCAGATACGCAGTATTTT

j_gene: TRBJ1-4
v_gene: TRBV5-6
d_gene: .
abundance: .
CDR3aa: CASSPGIYGATNEKLFF
CDR3nt: TGTGCCAGCAGCCCGGGAATTTATGGGGCAACTAATGAAAAACTGTTTTTT

j_gene: TRBJ2-1
v_gene: TRBV5-1
d_gene: TRBD2
abundance: once
CDR3aa: CASSLVAGGSYNEQFF
CDR3nt: TGCGCCAGCAGCTTGGTCGCGGGGGGCTCCTACAATGAGCAGTTCTTC

j_gene: TRBJ2-5
v_gene: TRBV3-1/TRBV3-2
d_gene: TRBD2
abundance: .
CDR3aa: CASSQAGGPLGTQYF
CDR3nt: TGTGCCAGCAGCCAAGCGGGAGGGCCGTTGGGGACCCAGTACTTC

j_gene: TRBJ1-5
v_gene: TRBV6-2/TRBV6-3
d_gene: .
abundance: .
CDR3aa: CASSRGEFGNQPQHF
CDR3nt: TGTGCCAGCAGCCGGGGGGAGTTTGGCAATCAGCCCCAGCATTTT

j_gene: TRBJ1-1
v_gene: TRBV19
d_gene: TRBD1
abundance: few
CDR3aa: CASSTRTGGVRTEAFF
CDR3nt: TGTGCCAGTAGCACTCGGACAGGGGGCGTTCGGACTGAAGCTTTCTTT

j_gene: TRBJ2-4
v_gene: TRBV19
d_gene: TRBD2
abundance: .
CDR3aa: CASSLSGVIKNIQYF
CDR3nt: TGTGCCAGTAGTCTCAGCGGGGTAATAAAAAACATTCAGTACTTC

j_gene: TRBJ1-4
v_gene: TRBV4-1
d_gene: .
abundance: once
CDR3aa: CASSSTVTTNEKLFF
CDR3nt: TGCGCCAGCAGCTCGACAGTTACAACTAATGAAAAACTGTTTTTT

j_gene: TRBJ2-1
v_gene: TRBV6-4
d_gene: TRBD2
abundance: .
CDR3aa: CASSDSGGTYNEQFF
CDR3nt: TGTGCCAGCAGTGACTCGGGGGGGACCTACAATGAGCAGTTCTTC

j_gene: TRBJ1-4
v_gene: TRBV6-5
d_gene: TRBD1
abundance: many
CDR3aa: CASSPRDRGKLFF
CDR3nt: TGTGCCAGCAGTCCCCGGGACAGAGGAAAACTGTTTTTT

j_gene: TRBJ2-6
v_gene: TRBV7-2
d_gene: TRBD2
abundance: .
CDR3aa: CASSTKLAGDSGANVLTF
CDR3nt: TGTGCCAGCAGCACAAAACTAGCGGGGGACTCTGGGGCCAACGTCCTGACTTTC

j_gene: TRBJ1-3
v_gene: TRBV29-1
d_gene: .
abundance: .
CDR3aa: CSVNRDSGNTIYF
CDR3nt: TGCAGCGTCAACAGAGACTCTGGAAACACCATATATTTT

j_gene: TRBJ1-5
v_gene: TRBV5-6
d_gene: .
abundance: .
CDR3aa: CASSSGAYQPQHF
CDR3nt: TGTGCCAGCAGCTCAGGGGCTTACCAGCCCCAGCATTTT

j_gene: TRBJ2-1
v_gene: TRBV30
d_gene: .
abundance: .
CDR3aa: CAWGGGARVSYNEQFF
CDR3nt: TGTGCCTGGGGAGGGGGAGCGAGGGTGTCCTACAATGAGCAGTTCTTC

j_gene: TRBJ2-1
v_gene: TRBV7-8
d_gene: TRBD2
abundance: .
CDR3aa: CASSMTSGGARSQFF
CDR3nt: TGTGCCAGCAGCATGACTAGCGGGGGGGCTCGGAGCCAGTTCTTC

j_gene: TRBJ2-6
v_gene: TRBV5-1
d_gene: .
abundance: .
CDR3aa: CASSVQGKGANVLTF
CDR3nt: TGCGCCAGCAGCGTCCAGGGGAAGGGGGCCAACGTCCTGACTTTC

j_gene: TRBJ1-6
v_gene: TRBV10-3
d_gene: TRBD1
abundance: .
CDR3aa: CAISVRQGDSPLHF
CDR3nt: TGTGCCATCAGTGTGAGGCAGGGGGATTCACCCCTCCACTTT

j_gene: TRBJ1-2
v_gene: TRBV27
d_gene: TRBD1
abundance: .
CDR3aa: CASSLFGRTGGARGYTF
CDR3nt: TGTGCCAGCAGTTTATTCGGACGGACAGGGGGCGCGCGGGGCTACACCTTC

j_gene: TRBJ1-1
v_gene: TRBV30
d_gene: .
abundance: .
CDR3aa: CAGRRSTALMNTEAFF
CDR3nt: TGTGCCGGAAGACGTTCGACAGCACTGATGAACACTGAAGCTTTCTTT

j_gene: TRBJ2-7
v_gene: TRBV2
d_gene: TRBD2
abundance: .
CDR3aa: CASSSSGQGRYEQYF
CDR3nt: TGTGCCAGCAGCTCTAGCGGGCAGGGTCGGTACGAGCAGTACTTC

j_gene: TRBJ1-5
v_gene: TRBV5-1
d_gene: .
abundance: .
CDR3aa: CASSLEWGLGQPQHF
CDR3nt: TGCGCCAGCAGCTTGGAGTGGGGGCTCGGACAGCCCCAGCATTTT

j_gene: TRBJ2-7
v_gene: TRBV4-2
d_gene: TRBD2
abundance: .
CDR3aa: CASSPAGLAGGISYEQYF
CDR3nt: TGTGCCAGCAGCCCCGCCGGACTAGCGGGGGGAATCTCCTACGAGCAGTACTTC